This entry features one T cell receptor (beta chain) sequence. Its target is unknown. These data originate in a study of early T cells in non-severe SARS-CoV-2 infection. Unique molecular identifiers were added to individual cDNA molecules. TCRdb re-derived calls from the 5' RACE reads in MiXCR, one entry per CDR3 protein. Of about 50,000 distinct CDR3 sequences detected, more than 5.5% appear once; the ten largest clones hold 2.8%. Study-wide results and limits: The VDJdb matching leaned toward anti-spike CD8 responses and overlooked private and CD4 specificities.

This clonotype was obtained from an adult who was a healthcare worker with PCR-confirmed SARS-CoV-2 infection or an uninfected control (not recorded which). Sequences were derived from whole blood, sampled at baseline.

CDR3 sequence: CAARRDWSNGYTF. The CDR3 DNA is TGTGCCGCGCGGAGGGATTGGAGTAATGGCTACACCTTC. V gene TRBV28 combines with J gene TRBJ1-2; D is unresolved. CDR1 is MDHEN and CDR2 is SYDVKM in the germline V gene. The CDR3 is 13 amino acids. With 11 bases removed from V and 6 bases from J, the gap between germline ends came to 19 bases.